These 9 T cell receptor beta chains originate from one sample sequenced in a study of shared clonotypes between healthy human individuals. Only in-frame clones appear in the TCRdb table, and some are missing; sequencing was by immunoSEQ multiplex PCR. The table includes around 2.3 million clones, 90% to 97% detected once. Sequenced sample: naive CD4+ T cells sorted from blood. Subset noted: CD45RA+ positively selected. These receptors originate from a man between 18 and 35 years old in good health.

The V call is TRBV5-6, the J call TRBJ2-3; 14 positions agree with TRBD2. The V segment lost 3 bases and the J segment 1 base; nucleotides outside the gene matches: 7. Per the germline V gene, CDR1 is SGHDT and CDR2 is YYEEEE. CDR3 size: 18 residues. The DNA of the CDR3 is TGTGCCAGCAGCTCTGGGACTAGCGGGAGTACGGGCACAGATACGCAGTATTTT. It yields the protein CASSSGTSGSTGTDTQYF. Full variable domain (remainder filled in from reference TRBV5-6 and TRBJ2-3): DAGVTQSPTHLIKTRGQQVTLRCSPKSGHDTVSWYQQALGQGPQFIFQYYEEEERQRGNFPDRFSGHQFPNYSSELNVNALLLGDSALYLCASSSGTSGSTGTDTQYFGPGTRLTVL.

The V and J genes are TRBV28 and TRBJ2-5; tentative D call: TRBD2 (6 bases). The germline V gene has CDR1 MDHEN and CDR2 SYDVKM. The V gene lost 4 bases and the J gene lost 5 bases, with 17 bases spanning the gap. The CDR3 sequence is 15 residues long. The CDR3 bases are TGTGCCAGCAGTTCCTCGGAAGGGAGGCGGGAGACCCAGTACTTC. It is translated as CASSSSEGRRETQYF.

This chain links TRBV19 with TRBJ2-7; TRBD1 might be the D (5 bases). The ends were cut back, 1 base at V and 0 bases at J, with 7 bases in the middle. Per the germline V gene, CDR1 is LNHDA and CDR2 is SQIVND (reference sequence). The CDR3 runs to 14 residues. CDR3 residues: CASSIVDNSYEQYF. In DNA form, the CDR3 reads TGTGCCAGTAGTATAGTGGACAACTCCTACGAGCAGTACTTC.

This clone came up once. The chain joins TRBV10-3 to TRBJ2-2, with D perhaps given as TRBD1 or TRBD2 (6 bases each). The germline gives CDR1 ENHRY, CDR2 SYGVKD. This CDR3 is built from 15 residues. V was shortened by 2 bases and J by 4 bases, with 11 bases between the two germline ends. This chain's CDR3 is CAISEDGGGTGELFF. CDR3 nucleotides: TGTGCCATCAGTGAGGACGGAGGGGGCACCGGGGAGCTGTTTTTT.

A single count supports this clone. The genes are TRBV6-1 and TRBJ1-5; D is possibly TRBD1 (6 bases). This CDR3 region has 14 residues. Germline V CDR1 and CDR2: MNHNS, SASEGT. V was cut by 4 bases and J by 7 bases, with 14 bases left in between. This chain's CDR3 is CASSVTGIQQPQHF. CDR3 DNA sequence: TGTGCCAGCAGTGTTACAGGGATTCAACAGCCCCAGCATTTT.

The chain's CDR3 is CASSAGTGGVGYTF. CDR3 DNA: TGTGCCAGCAGCGCGGGGACAGGGGGCGTTGGCTACACCTTC. The chain has TRBV9 and TRBJ1-2; 12 bases match TRBD1. Unmatched junction bases numbered 4, after V lost 3 bases and J lost 7 bases. The CDR3 has 14 residues. Germline CDR1 SGDLS, CDR2 YYNGEE.

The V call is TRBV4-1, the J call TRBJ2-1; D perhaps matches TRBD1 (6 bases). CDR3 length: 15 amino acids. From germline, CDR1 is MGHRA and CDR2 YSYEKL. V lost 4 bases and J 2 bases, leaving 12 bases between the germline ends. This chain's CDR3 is CASSLGQPPYNEQFF. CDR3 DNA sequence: TGCGCCAGCAGCCTTGGACAGCCGCCCTACAATGAGCAGTTCTTC.

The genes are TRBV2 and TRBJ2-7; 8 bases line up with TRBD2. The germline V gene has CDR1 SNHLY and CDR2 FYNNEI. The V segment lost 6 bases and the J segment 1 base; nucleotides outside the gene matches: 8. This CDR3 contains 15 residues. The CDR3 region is CASSTGRGASYEQYF. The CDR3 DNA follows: TGTGCCAGCAGCACGGGGCGGGGGGCTTCCTACGAGCAGTACTTC. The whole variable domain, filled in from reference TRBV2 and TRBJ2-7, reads EPEVTQTPSHQVTQMGQEVILRCVPISNHLYFYWYRQILGQKVEFLVSFYNNEISEKSEIFDDQFSVERPDGSNFTLKIRSTKLEDSAMYFCASSTGRGASYEQYFGPGTRLTVT.

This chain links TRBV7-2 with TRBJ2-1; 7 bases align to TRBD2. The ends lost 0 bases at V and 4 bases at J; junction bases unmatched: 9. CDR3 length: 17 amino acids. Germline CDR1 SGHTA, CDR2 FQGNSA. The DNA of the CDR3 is TGTGCCAGCAGCTTAGCGGAAGCGGGAATTCAATACAATGAGCAGTTCTTC. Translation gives CASSLAEAGIQYNEQFF.